The rows below give T cell receptor beta chains drawn from one sample of a study of T cell responses to AZD1222 COVID-19 vaccine. Only in-frame clones appear in the TCRdb table, and some are missing; sequencing was by immunoSEQ multiplex PCR. Of 190,000 or so clones detected, about 89% appear once; the ten largest clones hold 3% to 3.5%. The specimen was peripheral blood, collected 28 days after the second AZD1222 dose. The receptors here all came from an adult who received the AZD1222 COVID-19 vaccine. CDR3s include the opening cysteine and the closing phenylalanine or tryptophan. Each record gives: V gene, clone size, D gene, J gene, CDR3 DNA, CDR3 protein. The D gene is left open where the match is weak. Expanded clones get a size class; other rows say once, few or many, or leave the size out.

v_call: TRBV6-5; clone_size: NA; d_call: TRBD2; j_call: TRBJ2-1; cdr3_nt: TGTGCCAGCAGTTCCAGGACTAGCGGGAGTAATGAGCAGTTCTTC; cdr3_aa: CASSSRTSGSNEQFF
v_call: TRBV10-3; clone_size: NA; d_call: TRBD2; j_call: TRBJ2-7; cdr3_nt: TGTGCCATCAGGGCGCGGGAGGAATTCGAGCAGTACTTC; cdr3_aa: CAIRAREEFEQYF
v_call: TRBV12-3/TRBV12-4; clone_size: NA; d_call: TRBD2; j_call: TRBJ2-7; cdr3_nt: TGTGCCAGCAGTTTTCAGGCGGGAGGGCCTCGGTACTTC; cdr3_aa: CASSFQAGGPRYF
v_call: TRBV4-1; clone_size: NA; d_call: NA; j_call: TRBJ2-7; cdr3_nt: TGCGCCAGCAGCCAAACTAGCCACGGCTCCTACGAGCAGTACTTC; cdr3_aa: CASSQTSHGSYEQYF
v_call: TRBV2; clone_size: NA; d_call: TRBD1; j_call: TRBJ2-1; cdr3_nt: TGTGCCAGCAGCGCCATCGACAGGGACCCGTACAATGAGCAGTTCTTC; cdr3_aa: CASSAIDRDPYNEQFF
v_call: TRBV2; clone_size: few; d_call: TRBD2; j_call: TRBJ2-5; cdr3_nt: TGTGCCAGCAAGGGCATAGCGGGAGGGCCCCAAGAGACCCAGTACTTC; cdr3_aa: CASKGIAGGPQETQYF
v_call: TRBV27; clone_size: NA; d_call: NA; j_call: TRBJ1-2; cdr3_nt: TGTGCCAGCAGTTTAAATTCGGGGGTTGGCTACACCTTC; cdr3_aa: CASSLNSGVGYTF
v_call: TRBV19; clone_size: NA; d_call: TRBD1; j_call: TRBJ2-7; cdr3_nt: TGTGCCAGTAGTCCGAGACAGGGGACGTACGAGCAGTACTTC; cdr3_aa: CASSPRQGTYEQYF
v_call: TRBV7-8; clone_size: few; d_call: TRBD2; j_call: TRBJ2-7; cdr3_nt: TGTGCCAGCACCCCAAGCGGGAGAGCTCTACGCGAGCAGTACTTC; cdr3_aa: CASTPSGRALREQYF
v_call: TRBV9; clone_size: NA; d_call: NA; j_call: TRBJ1-1; cdr3_nt: TGTGCCAGCAGCGCCCCGAAGGGGACGAACACTGAAGCTTTCTTT; cdr3_aa: CASSAPKGTNTEAFF
v_call: TRBV7-8; clone_size: NA; d_call: NA; j_call: TRBJ1-1; cdr3_nt: TGTGCCAGCAGCTTCACGGGCCGCACTGAAGCTTTCTTT; cdr3_aa: CASSFTGRTEAFF
v_call: TRBV20-1; clone_size: NA; d_call: NA; j_call: TRBJ2-1; cdr3_nt: TGCAGTGCCCGTAGCTGGAATGAGCAGTTCTTC; cdr3_aa: CSARSWNEQFF
v_call: TRBV19; clone_size: NA; d_call: NA; j_call: TRBJ1-1; cdr3_nt: TGTGCCAGTAGTGGGGCTGAAGCTTTCTTT; cdr3_aa: CASSGAEAFF
v_call: TRBV21-1; clone_size: NA; d_call: NA; j_call: TRBJ2-3; cdr3_nt: TGTGCCAGCAGCAAAGGAAAGCGGGAGCGGGATACGCAGTATTTT; cdr3_aa: CASSKGKRERDTQYF
v_call: TRBV19; clone_size: NA; d_call: NA; j_call: TRBJ1-1; cdr3_nt: TGTGCCAGTAGTCCTCAGGGGTATTTGGTGAACACTGAAGCTTTCTTT; cdr3_aa: CASSPQGYLVNTEAFF
v_call: TRBV7-9; clone_size: NA; d_call: TRBD1; j_call: TRBJ1-6; cdr3_nt: TGTGCCAGCAGCTTATTGGGACAGGGGGATTCACCCCTCCACTTT; cdr3_aa: CASSLLGQGDSPLHF
v_call: TRBV7-2; clone_size: once; d_call: NA; j_call: TRBJ1-1; cdr3_nt: TGTGCCAGCAGCAAGAACACTGAAGCTTTCTTT; cdr3_aa: CASSKNTEAFF
v_call: TRBV29-1; clone_size: NA; d_call: TRBD1; j_call: TRBJ1-5; cdr3_nt: TGCAGCGTTCCCGGGACAGGAAATCAGCCCCAGCATTTT; cdr3_aa: CSVPGTGNQPQHF